These T cell receptor beta chains were read from a single sample in a study of tumor-infiltrating lymphocytes in localized non-small cell lung cancer. TCRdb's copy holds only in-frame clones and misses some; the assay was immunoSEQ multiplex PCR. Among about 11,000 clones listed, 80% to 90% were seen once. The source material was uninvolved lung tissue not adjacent to the tumor. Every receptor here comes from a human donor with non-small cell lung cancer. CDR3s include the opening cysteine and the closing phenylalanine or tryptophan. D genes are given only for firm matches. Clone size is not always given. Where it is, it says once, few, many or a class for expanded clones.

V gene	J gene	clone size	D gene	CDR3 protein	CDR3 DNA
TRBV30	TRBJ1-6	large	-	CAWSHGVSYNSPLHF	TGTGCCTGGAGTCACGGTGTCTCCTATAATTCACCCCTCCACTTT
TRBV27	TRBJ2-6	-	TRBD2	CASSYGGGAPGANVLTF	TGTGCCAGCAGTTACGGCGGGGGGGCTCCTGGGGCCAACGTCCTGACTTTC
TRBV5-1	TRBJ2-7	-	-	CASRSGTYEQYF	TGCGCCAGCAGATCAGGAACCTACGAGCAGTACTTC
TRBV6-1	TRBJ2-1	-	TRBD2	CASSGDYHNEQFF	TGTGCCAGCAGCGGGGACTACCACAATGAGCAGTTCTTC
TRBV5-4	TRBJ1-6	-	TRBD1	CASSPNTGGGSPLHF	TGTGCCAGCAGCCCGAACACAGGGGGCGGATCACCCCTCCACTTT
TRBV6-6	TRBJ1-5	once	-	CASHGSNQPQHF	TGTGCCTCCCATGGCAGCAATCAGCCCCAGCATTTT
TRBV5-1	TRBJ1-1	-	-	CASSLALDGGNTEAFF	TGCGCCAGCAGCTTGGCCTTAGACGGCGGCAACACTGAAGCTTTCTTT
TRBV19	TRBJ2-2	-	-	CASSKPGTGMSGELFF	TGTGCCAGTAGTAAGCCCGGGACGGGAATGTCCGGGGAGCTGTTTTTT
TRBV7-9	TRBJ1-4	-	-	CASSRQPGANEKLFF	TGTGCCAGCAGCCGCCAACCCGGGGCTAATGAAAAACTGTTTTTT
TRBV27	TRBJ1-1	-	-	CASSLVGHSNTEAFF	TGTGCCAGCAGTTTAGTGGGACACTCGAACACTGAAGCTTTCTTT
TRBV6-5	TRBJ2-1	-	-	CASIPGPWGEQFF	TGTGCCAGCATCCCCGGACCTTGGGGTGAGCAGTTCTTC
TRBV7-9	TRBJ1-1	once	TRBD1	CASSSGQGKYTEAFF	TGTGCCAGCAGCTCGGGACAGGGGAAGTACACTGAAGCTTTCTTT
TRBV7-9	TRBJ2-5	-	TRBD2	CASSLVPSGRETQYF	TGTGCCAGCAGCTTAGTGCCTAGCGGACGGGAGACCCAGTACTTC
TRBV7-9	TRBJ1-4	-	-	CASSLAEAGAKKLFF	TGTGCCAGCAGCTTAGCGGAGGCAGGGGCCAAAAAACTGTTTTTT
TRBV19	TRBJ1-2	-	TRBD1	CASRLTGANYGYTF	TGTGCCAGTAGACTGACAGGGGCCAACTATGGCTACACCTTC
TRBV5-1	TRBJ1-6	-	-	CASSLGEGYSPLHF	TGCGCCAGCAGCTTGGGGGAGGGCTATTCACCCCTCCACTTT
TRBV18	TRBJ2-7	-	TRBD1	CASSTRQGAGGYEQYF	TGTGCCAGCTCTACCAGACAGGGGGCAGGGGGCTACGAGCAGTACTTC
TRBV7-2	TRBJ2-1	-	TRBD1	CASSRDRLYNEQFF	TGTGCCAGCAGCCGGGACAGGTTATACAATGAGCAGTTCTTC
TRBV2	TRBJ2-5	few	-	CASSPGGAGEETQYF	TGTGCCAGCTCCCCCGGGGGCGCGGGAGAGGAGACCCAGTACTTC
TRBV4-2	TRBJ2-3	-	TRBD2	CASSQDKSGGTDTQYF	TGTGCCAGCAGCCAAGATAAAAGCGGGGGCACAGATACGCAGTATTTT
TRBV11-2	TRBJ2-5	-	TRBD1	CASSPTGVVKTQYF	TGTGCCAGCAGCCCCACAGGGGTAGTAAAGACCCAGTACTTC
TRBV5-1	TRBJ2-3	-	TRBD2	CASSLALAGADTQYF	TGCGCCAGCAGCTTGGCACTAGCGGGGGCAGATACGCAGTATTTT
TRBV7-8	TRBJ2-5	-	TRBD2	CASASGGASQETQYF	TGTGCCAGCGCTTCGGGGGGGGCTAGCCAAGAGACCCAGTACTTC
TRBV18	TRBJ2-6	medium-sized	TRBD1	CASSRLGATGSAGANVLTF	TGTGCCAGCTCACGTTTGGGAGCGACAGGGTCGGCCGGGGCCAACGTCCTGACTTTC
TRBV5-1	TRBJ2-7	-	-	CASSLAGASNGYEQYF	TGCGCCAGCAGCTTGGCCGGGGCATCGAATGGCTACGAGCAGTACTTC
TRBV6-1	TRBJ2-3	-	-	CASSDGTDTQYF	TGTGCCAGCAGTGACGGGACAGATACGCAGTATTTT
TRBV7-9	TRBJ1-3	-	-	CASSLVEPTGDTIYF	TGTGCCAGCAGCTTAGTGGAACCCACCGGAGACACCATATATTTT
TRBV30	TRBJ1-1	few	-	CAWSTGFGNTEAFF	TGTGCCTGGAGTACAGGTTTTGGGAACACTGAAGCTTTCTTT
TRBV27	TRBJ1-1	-	TRBD1	CASNILSQGGKAFF	TGTGCCAGCAACATACTATCACAGGGGGGAAAAGCTTTCTTT
TRBV9	TRBJ2-7	-	TRBD1	CASSVEGTGFYEQYF	TGTGCCAGCAGCGTAGAAGGGACAGGGTTCTACGAGCAGTACTTC
TRBV18	TRBJ1-6	-	-	CASSSEESSYNSPLHF	TGTGCCAGCTCATCCGAAGAGAGCTCCTATAATTCACCCCTCCACTTT
TRBV9	TRBJ2-6	-	-	CASSVAPGSSGANVLTF	TGTGCCAGCAGCGTAGCACCAGGGAGCTCTGGGGCCAACGTCCTGACTTTC
TRBV30	TRBJ1-1	large	TRBD1	CLGTGLNTEAFF	TGTCTAGGGACAGGTCTGAACACTGAAGCTTTCTTT
TRBV4-3	TRBJ2-7	-	TRBD1	CASSSGQGYEQYF	TGCGCCAGCAGCTCGGGACAGGGCTACGAGCAGTACTTC
TRBV5-5	TRBJ2-3	-	-	CASSLELVGTDTQYF	TGTGCCAGCAGCTTGGAACTAGTGGGCACAGATACGCAGTATTTT
TRBV11-3	TRBJ2-3	-	TRBD2	CASSFSSGGDTQYF	TGTGCCAGCAGCTTCTCTAGCGGGGGAGATACGCAGTATTTT